A single sample gave rise to the 26 T cell receptor beta chains below, sequenced in a study of blood T cell repertoires in COVID-19. The protocol was immunoSEQ multiplex PCR, while the TCRdb copy is restricted to in-frame clones and leaves out a portion. This table holds approximately 250,000 clones, 88% found once. The sample was PBMCs or T cells enriched from blood (not recorded which). Receptors originate from a woman in her forties with acute COVID-19.

V and J are TRBV3-1 (or the pseudogene TRBV3-2) and TRBJ1-6; D is undetermined. The V gene's germline CDR1 is LGHDT and CDR2 YNNKEL (reference sequence). Between the trimmed V and J ends, which lost 1 base and 9 bases, there was a span of 7 bases. CDR3 size: 13 residues. The CDR3 DNA reads as TGTGCCAGCAGCCAAGTAATTAGTTCACCCCTCCACTTT. Translated: CASSQVISSPLHF.

This clone was seen many times. Written as DNA, the CDR3 is TGCGCCAGCAGCTGGGGACAGGCCTCGCACGAGCAGTACTTC. This sequence encodes CASSWGQASHEQYF. The chain is built from TRBV5-1 and TRBJ2-7; 8 bases line up with TRBD1. V was pared by 3 bases and J by 5 bases, with 7 bases of the junction left unmatched. Germline V gene sequence: CDR1 SGHRS, CDR2 YFSETQ. There are 14 residues in the CDR3. The full variable domain, its missing parts supplied by reference TRBV5-1 and TRBJ2-7, is KAGVTQTPRYLIKTRGQQVTLSCSPISGHRSVSWYQQTPGQGLQFLFEYFSETQRNKGNFPGRFSGRQFSNSRSEMNVSTLELGDSALYLCASSWGQASHEQYFGPGTRLTVT.

The rearrangement uses TRBV3-1 (or the pseudogene TRBV3-2) and TRBJ2-3; 11 nucleotides line up with TRBD2. This CDR3 is 16 amino acids long. The V segment lost 1 base and the J segment 7 bases; nucleotides outside the gene matches: 7. The germline V gene has CDR1 LGHDT and CDR2 YNNKEL (reference sequence). CDR3 residues: CASSQGGLAGGYTQYF. CDR3 coding DNA: TGTGCCAGCAGCCAAGGGGGGCTAGCGGGAGGTTATACGCAGTATTTT.

V and J are TRBV15 and TRBJ2-3; 9 nucleotides agree with TRBD2. This CDR3 contains 13 residues. V was clipped by 8 bases and J by 6 bases; unmatched bases: 6. Per germline, CDR1 LNHNV and CDR2 YYDKDF (reference sequence). The CDR3: CATGLAGSDTQYF. The CDR3 DNA reads TGTGCCACCGGCCTAGCGGGATCGGATACGCAGTATTTT.

V gene TRBV5-1 combines with J gene TRBJ1-2; D unresolved. CDR1 and CDR2 (germline): SGHRS, YFSETQ. The ends were cut back, 0 bases at V and 6 bases at J, with 9 bases in the middle. This CDR3 is built from 13 residues. The CDR3 DNA follows: TGCGCCAGCAGCTTGGCCACAGTAGATGGCTACACCTTC. It encodes CASSLATVDGYTF. Variable domain in full (rest from reference TRBV5-1 and TRBJ1-2): KAGVTQTPRYLIKTRGQQVTLSCSPISGHRSVSWYQQTPGQGLQFLFEYFSETQRNKGNFPGRFSGRQFSNSRSEMNVSTLELGDSALYLCASSLATVDGYTFGSGTRLTVV.

Turning to this clone: Other nucleotide sequences from this sample produce the same CDR3. CDR3 DNA: TGTGCCACCAGCAGAGGGAGAGAAAAACTGTTTTTT. It specifies CATSRGREKLFF. The genes are TRBV15 and TRBJ1-4; D remains ambiguous. Germline V lookup: CDR1 LNHNV, CDR2 YYDKDF (reference sequence). The CDR3 covers 12 residues. V was clipped by 1 base and J by 8 bases, with 5 bases between them.

This chain joins TRBV28 and TRBJ1-5; D uncertain. CDR3 length: 12 residues. The V end was cut by 5 bases, the J end by 5 bases, with 7 bases between. Germline V CDR1 and CDR2: MDHEN, SYDVKM. The CDR3 coding sequence is TGTGCCAGCAGTCTTCAGGATCAGCCCCAGCATTTT. Encoded protein: CASSLQDQPQHF.

This chain joins TRBV12-3 or TRBV12-4 and TRBJ2-5, with 7 bases fitting TRBD2. CDR3 size: 13 residues. With 3 bases clipped from V and 10 bases from J, the junction kept 8 bases outside the gene matches. The CDR3 is CASSFAARGDQYF. The CDR3 DNA follows: TGTGCCAGCAGTTTCGCAGCCCGGGGGGACCAGTACTTC.

The rearrangement joins TRBV5-4 to TRBJ1-1; the D gene is possibly TRBD1 (5 bases). The CDR3 has 15 residues. CDR1 and CDR2 (germline): SGHNT, YYREEE (reference sequence). V was cut by 1 base and J by 0 bases, with 10 bases left in between. CDR3 sequence: CASSLPGGVNTEAFF. The CDR3, as DNA: TGTGCCAGCAGCTTGCCAGGAGGGGTGAACACTGAAGCTTTCTTT.

The chain joins TRBV2 to TRBJ2-1; 15 bases match TRBD2. CDR3 length: 17 residues. Germline V gives CDR1 SNHLY, CDR2 FYNNEI. J was trimmed by 1 base and V by 6 bases; bases with no gene match: 4. This chain's CDR3 is CASSAGTSGRSYNEQFF. The CDR3 DNA is TGTGCCAGCAGCGCCGGGACTAGCGGGAGGTCCTACAATGAGCAGTTCTTC.

This clone came up once. The gene calls are TRBV10-3 and TRBJ2-7, with TRBD1 as a possible D gene (6 bases). Germline V lookup: CDR1 ENHRY, CDR2 SYGVKD. Trimming took 4 bases from V and 3 from J, leaving 10 bases between them. The CDR3 sequence is 13 residues long. The CDR3 sequence: CAISAGQNYEQYF. CDR3 DNA: TGTGCCATCAGTGCAGGACAGAACTACGAGCAGTACTTC.

The V call is TRBV23-1, the J call TRBJ1-1; 7 bases line up with TRBD1. TRBV23-1 is assigned to the ORF class and has an uncertain function. After removal of 1 base from V and 1 base from J, the junction contained 6 bases not matched to a gene. This CDR3 is built from 16 residues. CDR3: CASSQYLRGRNTEAFF. The CDR3 DNA reads TGCGCCAGCAGTCAATATTTAAGGGGGCGGAACACTGAAGCTTTCTTT.

The V call is TRBV6-6, the J call TRBJ2-2; a possible D gene is TRBD1 (5 bases). V lost 8 bases and J 8 bases, leaving 18 bases between the germline ends. CDR3 length equals 14 residues. The germline V gene encodes CDR1 MNHNY and CDR2 SVGAGI (reference sequence). The DNA of the CDR3 is TGTGCCAGCCACTCTTGGGGCGGTTTGGGGGAGCTGTTTTTT. This codes for CASHSWGGLGELFF.

The rearrangement uses TRBV30 and TRBJ1-3; D is perhaps TRBD1 (5 bases). V gave up 2 bases and J gave up 0 bases, with 8 bases separating them. CDR3 length: 14 residues. Germline CDR1 reads GTSNPN; CDR2 reads SVGIG (reference sequence). The CDR3 region is CAWSSGSSGNTIYF. The CDR3 DNA follows: TGTGCCTGGAGTTCAGGGTCCTCTGGAAACACCATATATTTT.

The J gene is TRBJ1-5, the V gene TRBV10-3, with 12 bases lining up with TRBD1. CDR3 length equals 16 residues. V lost 4 bases and J lost 6; bases outside the gene matches: 7. Germline CDR1 and CDR2: ENHRY and SYGVKD. The CDR3 region is CAISGTGTGGGQPQHF. The CDR3 nucleotides read TGTGCCATCAGTGGAACCGGGACAGGGGGCGGTCAGCCCCAGCATTTT.

Regarding this clone: This sample includes further DNA sequences coding for the same CDR3. DNA for the CDR3: TGTGCCAGTAGTATTGGCAGGGGAAGCAATCAGCCCCAGCATTTT. This sequence encodes CASSIGRGSNQPQHF. The chain joins TRBV19 to TRBJ1-5; a weak D match, TRBD1 (6 bases). The CDR3 sequence is 15 residues long. V lost 3 bases to trimming and J lost 1 base, with 10 bases between them. From germline, CDR1 is LNHDA and CDR2 SQIVND (reference sequence).

The chain joins TRBV5-1 to TRBJ1-2, with a possible D match to TRBD1 (5 bases). Germline V gene lookup returns CDR1 SGHRS and CDR2 YFSETQ. There are 22 residues in the CDR3. The V end lost 1 base, the J end lost 2 bases, and 33 bases lay between the germline ends. CDR3 amino acids: CASSLRAGPLNDSAGQNYGYTF. The CDR3 region has the DNA TGCGCCAGCAGCTTGCGCGCCGGACCCCTTAACGACTCTGCAGGGCAGAACTATGGCTACACCTTC.

This rearrangement joins TRBV14 to TRBJ2-3, with no clear D. This CDR3 is 12 amino acids long. V dropped 2 bases and J dropped 2 bases, with 2 bases sitting between them. CDR1 SGHDN and CDR2 FVKESK come from the germline V gene. The CDR3 spells CASSQHTDTQYF. In DNA, the CDR3 is TGTGCCAGCAGCCAACACACAGATACGCAGTATTTT.

The genes are TRBV12-3 or TRBV12-4 and TRBJ1-2; D ambiguous. Trimming took 6 bases from V and 8 from J, leaving 10 bases between them. This CDR3 has 11 amino acids. The CDR3 DNA reads as TGTGCCAGCAGGACTTCAGCGGGCTACACCTTC. It codes for CASRTSAGYTF.

The chain combines TRBV6-4 with TRBJ2-2, with D tentatively TRBD2 (6 bases). Per the germline V gene, CDR1 is MRHNA and CDR2 is SNTAGT. The ends were cut back, 5 bases at V and 6 bases at J, with 13 bases in the middle. The CDR3 is made up of 14 amino acids. The CDR3 nucleotides read TGTGCCAGCAGTAGCGGGTCCGGGGCCGGGGAGCTGTTTTTT. It yields the protein CASSSGSGAGELFF.

The J gene is TRBJ2-1, the V gene TRBV19; 11 bases agree with TRBD2. This CDR3 is 17 amino acids long. Trimming took 7 bases from V and 6 from J; bases not matched to a gene: 14. Germline V gives CDR1 LNHDA, CDR2 SQIVND (reference sequence). CDR3 in DNA: TGTGCCAGTACCGCAAGATTAGCGGGAGGGCCCTTCAATGAGCAGTTCTTC. This gives the protein CASTARLAGGPFNEQFF. The full variable domain, completed using reference TRBV19 and TRBJ2-1, is DGGITQSPKYLFRKEGQNVTLSCEQNLNHDAMYWYRQDPGQGLRLIYYSQIVNDFQKGDIAEGYSVSREKKESFPLTVTSAQKNPTAFYLCASTARLAGGPFNEQFFGPGTRLTVL.

The V gene is TRBV11-3, the J gene TRBJ2-1, with 7 nucleotides matching TRBD1. Germline-derived CDR1 and CDR2 are SGHNT and YENEEA. Trimming at V came to 1 base and at J to 0 bases, leaving 0 bases not matched to a gene. The CDR3 runs 15 residues. CDR3 sequence reads: CASSLGDSSYNEQFF. The CDR3 DNA sequence: TGTGCCAGCAGCTTAGGGGACAGCTCCTACAATGAGCAGTTCTTC.

The chain joins TRBV7-6 to TRBJ2-7; maybe TRBD1 (5 bases). The germline V gene encodes CDR1 SGHVS and CDR2 FNYEAQ. This CDR3 is 13 amino acids long. V lost 5 bases and J 2 bases, leaving 10 bases between the germline ends. CDR3 amino acids: CASSRTRAYEQYF. CDR3 DNA sequence: TGTGCCAGCAGCCGGACAAGGGCCTACGAGCAGTACTTC.

The rearrangement joins TRBV24-1 to TRBJ2-5; tentative D call: TRBD1 (5 bases). Trimming pared 1 base from V and 3 bases from J, leaving 11 bases between. Germline CDR1 KGHDR, CDR2 SFDVKD. The CDR3 loop spans 15 amino acids. The CDR3 is CATSDFWQGKETQYF. The CDR3 DNA reads TGTGCCACCAGTGATTTTTGGCAGGGTAAAGAGACCCAGTACTTC.

The chain couples TRBV5-1 to TRBJ1-4; D not certain. The CDR3 contains 15 residues. The germline V gene has CDR1 SGHRS and CDR2 YFSETQ. V gave up 0 bases and J gave up 7 bases, with 13 bases separating them. The CDR3 here is CASSLVTGVGEKLFF. In DNA, the CDR3 is TGCGCCAGCAGCTTGGTCACCGGGGTTGGTGAAAAACTGTTTTTT.

The count of this clone is one. The chain employs TRBV5-1 and TRBJ1-2; D uncertain. Germline V gene sequence: CDR1 SGHRS, CDR2 YFSETQ. There are 18 residues in the CDR3. V was cut by 3 bases and J by 0 bases, with 21 bases left in between. This chain's CDR3 is CASSWETGQVASNYGYTF. In nucleotides, the CDR3 is TGCGCCAGCAGCTGGGAGACTGGCCAGGTGGCGTCTAACTATGGCTACACCTTC.